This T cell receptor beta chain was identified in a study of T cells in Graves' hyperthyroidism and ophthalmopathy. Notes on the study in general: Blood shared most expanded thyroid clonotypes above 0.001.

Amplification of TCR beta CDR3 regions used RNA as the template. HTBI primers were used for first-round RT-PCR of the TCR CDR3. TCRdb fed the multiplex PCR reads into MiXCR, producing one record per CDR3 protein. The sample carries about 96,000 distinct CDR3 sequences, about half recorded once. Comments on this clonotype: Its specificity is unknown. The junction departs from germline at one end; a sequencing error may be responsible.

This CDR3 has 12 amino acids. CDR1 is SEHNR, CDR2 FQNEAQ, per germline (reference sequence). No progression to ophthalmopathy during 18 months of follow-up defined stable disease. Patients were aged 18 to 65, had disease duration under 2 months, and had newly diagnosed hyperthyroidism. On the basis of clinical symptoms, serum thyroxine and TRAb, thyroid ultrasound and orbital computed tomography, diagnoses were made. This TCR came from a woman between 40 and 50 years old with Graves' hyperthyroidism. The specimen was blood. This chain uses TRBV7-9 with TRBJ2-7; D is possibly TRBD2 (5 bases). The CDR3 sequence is CSSSSGDYEQYF. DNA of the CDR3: TGTTCCAGCAGCTCCGGGGACTACGAGCAGTACTTC. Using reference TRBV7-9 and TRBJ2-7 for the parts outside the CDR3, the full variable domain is DTGVSQNPRHKITKRGQNVTFRCDPISEHNRLYWYRQTLGQGPEFLTYFQNEAQLEKSRLLSDRFSAERPKGSFSTLEIQRTEQGDSAMYLCSSSSGDYEQYFGPGTRLTVT.